This T cell receptor (beta chain) was identified in a study of blood T cell repertoires in COVID-19 (dated by TCRdb to about 2020). About the investigation overall: Samples covering the acute and convalescent phases of COVID-19 were provided by collaborators in the United States, Italy and Spain. The material from the prospective study consisted of cDNA or gDNA derived from T cells, B-cell-depleted T cells, or PBMCs. Deeply sampled blood TCRbeta repertoires from subjects exposed to, actively infected with, or recovered from COVID-19 were included in the dataset. The repertoires were released in a freely available public database intended as a resource for research on the immune response to SARS-CoV-2. The samples were drawn from two sources: the first 160 participants of the ongoing ImmuneRACE study, and over 1,000 subjects contributed by 6 global collaborators. A de-identified subject ID, COVID-19 status, age in years and sex were almost always included in the sample metadata. Where HLA class I and class II types were available, the types were taken from metadata supplied by the sample provider, not from assay-based typing. General findings and caveats noted by the study authors: How much clinical and demographic metadata was included differed by source and by participant, and the metadata was provided uncurated.

The collaborating institutions used their own protocols to collect whole blood in K2EDTA tubes. For TCRbeta analysis, collaborators shipped samples in one of three forms: frozen whole blood, isolated PBMCs, or DNA extracted from either of those sample types. This clone was counted only a few times. No cognate antigen has been identified for it. The sample holds no much larger clone one base away, and base qualities are not on file. TCRbeta CDR3 regions were amplified from genomic DNA using the immunoSEQ Assay, a bias-controlled multiplex PCR. In the source study's methods: Within the assay, amplification of reference gene primers was used to estimate how many nucleated cells each sample contained. To quantify the absolute abundance of each unique TCRbeta CDR3 rearrangement, sequence reads were collapsed and filtered. For each sample, productive Simpson clonality was calculated by taking the square root of Simpson's diversity index across productive rearrangements. Held by TCRdb, this immuneACCESS table contains in-frame sequences only and omits some clones. Under half of the omission traces to an unresolved V gene where checked; the cause of the rest is unknown. Clonal size and the V and J genes are those of that table, whereas D and trimming came from the DNA. This sample holds 190,000 or so clones; about 77% were observed only once. The ten largest clones capture approximately 3% of the sample.

The trim is 0 bases for V and 3 bases for J, with a gap of 9 bases between the germline ends. CDR1 is given as SGHNT and CDR2 as YYREEE, both from the germline V gene (reference sequence). The CDR3 runs 14 residues from the cysteine to the phenylalanine. The read is trimmed to its CDR3 DNA, 42 bases read in frame from base 1. Sample: peripheral blood. The chain was built from TRBV5-4 and TRBJ1-2, with a tentative D gene TRBD1 over 6 matching bases. This TCR was sampled from a woman older than 75 with active or convalescent COVID-19. The base sequence is TGTGCCAGCAGCTTGGCCCGGACAGACTATGGCTACACCTTC. This yields the protein CASSLARTDYGYTF.